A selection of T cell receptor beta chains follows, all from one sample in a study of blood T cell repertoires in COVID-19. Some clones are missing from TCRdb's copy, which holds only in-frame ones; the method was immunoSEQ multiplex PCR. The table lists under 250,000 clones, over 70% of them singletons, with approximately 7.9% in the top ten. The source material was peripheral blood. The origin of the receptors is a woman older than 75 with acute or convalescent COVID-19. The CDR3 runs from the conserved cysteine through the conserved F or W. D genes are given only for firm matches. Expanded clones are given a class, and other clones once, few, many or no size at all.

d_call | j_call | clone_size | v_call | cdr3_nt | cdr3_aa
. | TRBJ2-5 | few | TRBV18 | TGTGCCAGCTCACCCCCCGCAGCTGGCATGCGGGAGACCCAGTACTTC | CASSPPAAGMRETQYF
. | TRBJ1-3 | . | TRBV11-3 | TGTGCCAGCAGCCCGGACAGCCGCTCTGGAAACACCATATATTTT | CASSPDSRSGNTIYF
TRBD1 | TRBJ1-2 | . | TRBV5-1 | TGCGCCAGCAGCTTAACAGGGGGGGTAGTCTATGGCTACACCTTC | CASSLTGGVVYGYTF
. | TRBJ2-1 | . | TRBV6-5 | TGTGCCACTCGGACAGCAGACAATGAGCAGTTCTTC | CATRTADNEQFF
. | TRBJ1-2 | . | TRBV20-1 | TGCAGTGCTAGTCCGTCGACAGCTAACTATGGCTACACCTTC | CSASPSTANYGYTF
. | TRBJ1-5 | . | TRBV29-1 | TGCAGCGTTTCCCCCTTTCAAACAGGGTCCAATCAGCCCCAGCATTTT | CSVSPFQTGSNQPQHF
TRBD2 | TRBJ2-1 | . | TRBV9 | TGTGCCAGCAGCGTCGCCCTAGCGGGGGGGCCCAATGAGCAGTTCTTC | CASSVALAGGPNEQFF
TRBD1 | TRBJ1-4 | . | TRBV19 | TGTGCCACCCAGGACAGGGGGCGCAATGAAAAACTGTTTTTT | CATQDRGRNEKLFF
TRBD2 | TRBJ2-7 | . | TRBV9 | TGTGCCAGCAGCGTAGAAGCGGGGGGGCTGGGCGAGCAGTACTTC | CASSVEAGGLGEQYF
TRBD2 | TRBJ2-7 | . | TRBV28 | TGTGCCAGCAGGCCCGGACTAGCGGGAGGGGAGGAGTACTTC | CASRPGLAGGEEYF
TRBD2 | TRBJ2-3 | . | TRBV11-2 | TGTGCCAGCAGCTTAGCGGGGGGACTCACAGATACGCAGTATTTT | CASSLAGGLTDTQYF
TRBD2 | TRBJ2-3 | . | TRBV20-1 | TGCAGTGCTAGTGGACTAGCGGGGCGCACAGATACGCAGTATTTT | CSASGLAGRTDTQYF
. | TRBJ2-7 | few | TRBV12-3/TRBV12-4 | TGTGCCAGCAGTTTGGCCAGTTCCTACGAGCAGTACTTC | CASSLASSYEQYF
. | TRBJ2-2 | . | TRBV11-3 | TGTGCCAGCAGCCTATCCGCCGGGGAGCTGTTTTTT | CASSLSAGELFF
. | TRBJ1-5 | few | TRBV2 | TGTGCCAGCAGTTTAAGACAGAGCAATCAGCCCCAGCATTTT | CASSLRQSNQPQHF
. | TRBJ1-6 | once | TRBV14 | TGTGCCAGCAGCCAAGAGAGGACAATCTCCCTCCACTTT | CASSQERTISLHF
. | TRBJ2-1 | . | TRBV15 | TGTGCCACCAGCAGGCGTGGACTTGAAGGTGAGCAGTTCTTC | CATSRRGLEGEQFF
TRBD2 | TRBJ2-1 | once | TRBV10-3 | TGTGCCATCAGTGGGACTAGCGGGAGGGGAGGGGACAATGAGCAGTTCTTC | CAISGTSGRGGDNEQFF
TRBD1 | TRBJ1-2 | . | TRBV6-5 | TGTGCCAGCAGTTACGACAGGGCCTATGGCTACACCTTC | CASSYDRAYGYTF
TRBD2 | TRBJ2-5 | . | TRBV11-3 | TGTGCCAGCAGCTTAGAGGGACTAGCGGGAGAGACCCAGTACTTC | CASSLEGLAGETQYF
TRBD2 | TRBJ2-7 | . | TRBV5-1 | TGCGCCAGCAGCTTGGTAAGCGGGAGCTCCTACGAGCAGTACTTC | CASSLVSGSSYEQYF
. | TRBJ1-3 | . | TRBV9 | TGTGCCAGCAGCGTAACGACATCTGGAAACACCATATATTTT | CASSVTTSGNTIYF
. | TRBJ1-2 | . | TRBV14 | TGTGCCAGCAGCCAAGGACAGTGGGGATATGGCTACACCTTC | CASSQGQWGYGYTF
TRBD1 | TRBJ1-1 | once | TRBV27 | TGTGCCAGCAGTCTTCGACAGGGAGGGAACACTGAAGCTTTCTTT | CASSLRQGGNTEAFF
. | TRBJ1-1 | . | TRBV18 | TGTGCCAGCTCACCAACGGCAGGGAGGGACACTGAAGCTTTCTTT | CASSPTAGRDTEAFF
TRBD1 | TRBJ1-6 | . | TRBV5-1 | TGCGCCAGCAGCGCAGGGACAGTCACGCGATCTCGTAATTCACCCCTCCACTTT | CASSAGTVTRSRNSPLHF
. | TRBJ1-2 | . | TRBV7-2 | TGTGCCAGCAGCTTGGCAGGGATCTATGGCTACACCTTC | CASSLAGIYGYTF
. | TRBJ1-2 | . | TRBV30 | TGTGCCTGGAGTGGAGTGTGGACAACCTATGGCTACACCTTC | CAWSGVWTTYGYTF
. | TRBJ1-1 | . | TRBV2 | TGTGCCAGCAGGGGGCAGGACACTGAAGCTTTCTTT | CASRGQDTEAFF
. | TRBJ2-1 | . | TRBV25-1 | TGTGCCAGCCAGGGAGGAGATGAGCAGTTCTTC | CASQGGDEQFF
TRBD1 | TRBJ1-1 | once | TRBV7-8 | TGTGCCAGCAGCTTAACCCCAGGGGGCGTGAACACTGAAGCTTTCTTT | CASSLTPGGVNTEAFF
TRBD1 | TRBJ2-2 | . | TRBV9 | TGTGCCAGCACAACAGGGGTTAGCACCGGGGAGCTGTTTTTT | CASTTGVSTGELFF
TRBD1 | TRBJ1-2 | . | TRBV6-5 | TGTGCCAGCCGCGGGACAGGGGACAACTATGGCTACACCTTC | CASRGTGDNYGYTF
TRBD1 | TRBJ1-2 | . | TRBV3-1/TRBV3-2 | TGTGCCAGCAGCAACGCGGGACAGGGCAGTGGCTACACCTTC | CASSNAGQGSGYTF
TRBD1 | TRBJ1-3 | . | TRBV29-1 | TGCAGCACCAGGACAGGGGCTGGAAACACCATATATTTT | CSTRTGAGNTIYF